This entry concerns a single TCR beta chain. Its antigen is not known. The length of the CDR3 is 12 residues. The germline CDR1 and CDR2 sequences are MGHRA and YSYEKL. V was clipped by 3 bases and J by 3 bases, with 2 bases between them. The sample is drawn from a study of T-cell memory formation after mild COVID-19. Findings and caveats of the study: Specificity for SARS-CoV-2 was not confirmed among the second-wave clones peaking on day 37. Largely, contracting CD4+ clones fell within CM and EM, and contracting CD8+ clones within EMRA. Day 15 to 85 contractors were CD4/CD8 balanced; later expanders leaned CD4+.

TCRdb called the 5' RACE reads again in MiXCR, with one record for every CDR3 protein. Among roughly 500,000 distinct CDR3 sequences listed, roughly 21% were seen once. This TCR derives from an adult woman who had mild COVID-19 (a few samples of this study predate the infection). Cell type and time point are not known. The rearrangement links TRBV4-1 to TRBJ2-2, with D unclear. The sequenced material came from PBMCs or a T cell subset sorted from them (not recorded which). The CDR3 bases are TGCGCCAGCAGCCACCACACCGGGGAGCTGTTTTTT. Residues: CASSHHTGELFF.